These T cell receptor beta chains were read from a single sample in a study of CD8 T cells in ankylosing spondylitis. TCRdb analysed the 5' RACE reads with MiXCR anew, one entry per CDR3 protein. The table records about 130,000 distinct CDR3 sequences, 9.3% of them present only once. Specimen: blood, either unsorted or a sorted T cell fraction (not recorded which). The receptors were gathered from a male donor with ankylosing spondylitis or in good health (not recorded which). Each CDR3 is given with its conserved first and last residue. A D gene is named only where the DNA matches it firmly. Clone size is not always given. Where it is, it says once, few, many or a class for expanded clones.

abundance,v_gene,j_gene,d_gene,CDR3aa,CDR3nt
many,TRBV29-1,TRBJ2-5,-,CSVEGPEYRAGVSQETQYF,TGCAGCGTTGAAGGTCCGGAATACAGGGCGGGAGTGTCTCAAGAGACCCAGTACTTC
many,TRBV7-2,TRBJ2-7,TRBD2,CASSLVHSGSASYEQYF,TGTGCCAGCAGCTTAGTCCATAGCGGGAGCGCATCCTACGAGCAGTACTTC
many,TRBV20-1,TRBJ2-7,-,CSAPLPGYEQYF,TGCAGTGCCCCCCTGCCGGGGTACGAGCAGTACTTC
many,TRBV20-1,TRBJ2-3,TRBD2,CSARPRRREFTDTQYF,TGCAGTGCTCGACCCCGTCGGCGGGAGTTCACAGATACGCAGTATTTT
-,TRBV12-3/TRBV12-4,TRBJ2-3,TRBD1,CASSTGTGLTDTQYF,TGTGCCAGCAGTACCGGGACAGGGTTAACAGATACGCAGTATTTT
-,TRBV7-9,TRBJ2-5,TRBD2,CASSESGSGVWKTQYF,TGTGCCAGCAGCGAGAGCGGGAGTGGTGTGTGGAAGACCCAGTACTTC
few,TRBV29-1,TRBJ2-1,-,CSAGPGGGFGQFF,TGCAGCGCGGGGCCCGGAGGAGGGTTCGGGCAGTTCTTC
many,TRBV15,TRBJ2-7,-,CATSRPSRDNYEQYF,TGTGCCACCAGCAGGCCCTCCCGGGACAACTACGAGCAGTACTTC
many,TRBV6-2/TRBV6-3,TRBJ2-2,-,CASNQILAGSNTGELFF,TGTGCCAGCAATCAAATTTTGGCGGGGAGTAACACCGGGGAGCTGTTTTTT
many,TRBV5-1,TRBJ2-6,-,CASSLATGANVLTF,TGCGCCAGCAGCTTGGCAACTGGGGCCAACGTCCTGACTTTC
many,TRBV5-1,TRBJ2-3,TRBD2,CASSLKDSGSKDTQYF,TGCGCCAGCAGCTTGAAGGATAGCGGGAGTAAAGATACGCAGTATTTT
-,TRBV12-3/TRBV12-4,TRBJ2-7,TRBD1,CASSYLVGTGDHEQYF,TGTGCCAGCAGCTACCTGGTTGGGACAGGGGACCACGAGCAGTACTTC
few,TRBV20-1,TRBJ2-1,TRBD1,CSATPGQGIRNEQFF,TGCAGTGCTACCCCGGGACAGGGGATTAGGAATGAGCAGTTCTTC
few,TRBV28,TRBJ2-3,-,CASGDGGIPDTQYF,TGTGCCAGCGGAGATGGGGGTATCCCGGATACGCAGTATTTT
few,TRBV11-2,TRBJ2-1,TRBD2,CASSLVGASGSTYNEQFF,TGTGCCAGCAGCTTAGTTGGGGCTAGCGGGAGTACCTACAATGAGCAGTTCTTC
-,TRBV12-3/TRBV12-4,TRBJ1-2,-,CASSFGRSYGYTF,TGTGCCAGCAGTTTTGGGAGATCCTATGGCTACACCTTC
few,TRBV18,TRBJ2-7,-,CASSPPVVGIETEQYF,TGTGCCAGCTCACCACCTGTTGTCGGGATCGAAACGGAGCAGTACTTC
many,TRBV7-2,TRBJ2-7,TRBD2,CASSSGLAVFEQYF,TGTGCCAGCAGCTCGGGACTAGCGGTCTTCGAGCAGTACTTC
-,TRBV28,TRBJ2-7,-,CASTLRGFRDEQYF,TGTGCCAGCACCCTTCGCGGGTTTCGGGACGAGCAGTACTTC
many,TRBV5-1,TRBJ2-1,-,CASSLTSNGEQFF,TGCGCCAGCAGCTTGACCAGCAACGGTGAGCAGTTCTTC
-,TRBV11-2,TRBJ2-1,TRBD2,CASSSQREGLSYNEQFF,TGTGCCAGCAGCTCTCAGCGGGAGGGCCTCTCCTACAATGAGCAGTTCTTC
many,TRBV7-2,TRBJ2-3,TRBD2,CASSRLAGVYEHTQYF,TGTGCCAGCAGCCGACTAGCGGGAGTCTACGAACATACGCAGTATTTT
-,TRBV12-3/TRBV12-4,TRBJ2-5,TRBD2,CASCLVAHSGRASETQYF,TGTGCCAGCTGTTTGGTTGCCCATAGCGGGAGGGCCTCGGAGACCCAGTACTTC
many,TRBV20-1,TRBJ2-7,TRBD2,CSAGTSGIRSYEQYF,TGCAGTGCTGGGACTAGCGGGATTAGGTCCTACGAGCAGTACTTC
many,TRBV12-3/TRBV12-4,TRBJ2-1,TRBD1,CAIRQGSLDEQFF,TGTGCCATCAGACAGGGTAGTCTCGATGAGCAGTTCTTC
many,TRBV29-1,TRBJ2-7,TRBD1,CSVSDRGSYEQYF,TGCAGCGTTTCTGACAGGGGAAGCTACGAGCAGTACTTC
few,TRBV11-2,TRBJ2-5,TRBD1,CASSSKDRGGETQYF,TGTGCCAGCAGCTCGAAAGACAGGGGCGGAGAGACCCAGTACTTC
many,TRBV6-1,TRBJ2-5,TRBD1,CASSERDRQETQYF,TGTGCCAGCAGTGAACGGGACAGACAAGAGACCCAGTACTTC
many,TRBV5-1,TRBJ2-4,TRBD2,CASRRLAGYDKNIQYF,TGCGCCAGCAGGAGGCTAGCGGGATACGACAAAAACATTCAGTACTTC
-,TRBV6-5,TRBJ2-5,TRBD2,CASSYSSFQAGGVETQYF,TGTGCCAGCAGTTACTCGTCCTTCCAAGCGGGAGGGGTGGAGACCCAGTACTTC
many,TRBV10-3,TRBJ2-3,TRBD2,CAISETGRASTDTQYF,TGTGCCATCAGTGAGACGGGGAGGGCAAGCACAGATACGCAGTATTTT
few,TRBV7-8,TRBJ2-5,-,CASSRTTWEETQYF,TGTGCCAGCAGCCGTACTACGTGGGAAGAGACCCAGTACTTC
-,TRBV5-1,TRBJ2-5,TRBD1,CASSPGQVFQETQYF,TGCGCCAGCAGCCCGGGACAGGTGTTCCAAGAGACCCAGTACTTC
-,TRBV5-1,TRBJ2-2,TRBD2,CASSWTSGKTGELFF,TGCGCCAGCAGCTGGACTAGCGGGAAGACCGGGGAGCTGTTTTTT
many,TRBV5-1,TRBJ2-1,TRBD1,CASSLGQGAGNEQFF,TGCGCCAGCAGCTTGGGACAGGGGGCCGGTAATGAGCAGTTCTTC
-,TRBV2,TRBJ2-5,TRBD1,CASSIQGGPETQYF,TGTGCCAGCAGTATACAGGGGGGACCAGAGACCCAGTACTTC
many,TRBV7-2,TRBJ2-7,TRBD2,CASGSTSGSYEQYF,TGTGCCAGCGGCTCGACTAGCGGCTCCTACGAGCAGTACTTC
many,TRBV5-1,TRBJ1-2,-,CASSLVEGRSYTF,TGCGCCAGCAGCTTGGTCGAGGGCAGAAGCTACACCTTC
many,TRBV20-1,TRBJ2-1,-,CSAREMGYEGPYNEQFF,TGCAGTGCTAGAGAAATGGGATACGAGGGACCCTACAATGAGCAGTTCTTC
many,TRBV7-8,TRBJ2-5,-,CASSLVVGGGGETQYF,TGTGCCAGCAGCTTAGTGGTCGGAGGGGGCGGTGAGACCCAGTACTTC
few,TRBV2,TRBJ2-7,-,CASSEVSTSSSYEQYF,TGTGCCAGCAGTGAAGTGTCAACTTCGAGCTCCTACGAGCAGTACTTC
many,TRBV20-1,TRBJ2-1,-,CSASRGLPYNEQFF,TGCAGTGCTAGCAGGGGCTTACCCTACAATGAGCAGTTCTTC
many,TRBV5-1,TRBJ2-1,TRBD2,CASSRLAGVSDNEQFF,TGCGCCAGCAGCAGGCTAGCGGGAGTTTCAGACAATGAGCAGTTCTTC
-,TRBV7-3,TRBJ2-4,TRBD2,CASSRSGDLAKNIQYF,TGTGCCAGCAGCCGGAGCGGGGACCTAGCCAAAAACATTCAGTACTTC
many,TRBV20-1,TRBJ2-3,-,CSARPAELGVDTQYF,TGCAGTGCTAGACCAGCGGAGTTGGGTGTAGATACGCAGTATTTT
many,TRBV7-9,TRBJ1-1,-,CASSSRQGTEAFF,TGTGCCAGCAGCTCCCGCCAGGGCACTGAAGCTTTCTTT
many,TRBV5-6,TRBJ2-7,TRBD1,CASSWDRGSYEQYF,TGTGCCAGCAGCTGGGACAGGGGCTCCTACGAGCAGTACTTC
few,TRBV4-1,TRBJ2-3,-,CASSLVMAGASTDTQYF,TGCGCCAGCAGCCTGGTGATGGCGGGTGCTAGCACAGATACGCAGTATTTT
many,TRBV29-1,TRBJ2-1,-,CSVNIGGREQFF,TGCAGCGTCAACATTGGGGGTCGAGAGCAGTTCTTC
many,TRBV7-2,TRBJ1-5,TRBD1,CASSPQGASNQPQHF,TGTGCCAGCAGCCCCCAGGGGGCTTCTAATCAGCCCCAGCATTTT
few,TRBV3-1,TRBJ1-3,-,CASSPTATGNTIYF,TGTGCCAGCAGCCCGACAGCTACTGGAAACACCATATATTTT
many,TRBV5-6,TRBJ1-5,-,CASSLGTDQPQHF,TGTGCCAGCAGCTTGGGAACGGATCAGCCCCAGCATTTT
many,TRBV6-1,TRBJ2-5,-,CASAYETQYF,TGTGCCAGCGCCTATGAGACCCAGTACTTC
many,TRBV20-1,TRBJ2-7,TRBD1,CSASPGQGYEQYF,TGCAGTGCTAGCCCGGGACAGGGGTACGAGCAGTACTTC